Sequencing of this TCR beta chain was carried out in a study of long-term antiretroviral therapy in people with HIV (dated 2022 in TCRdb). Broadly, across the study: The earliest samples were collected about a decade before the 2015 WHO recommendation for immediate ART, when ART was typically delayed until CD4 counts fell. Whether ART initiation and durable HIV suppression were associated with changes in peripheral blood TRB repertoire composition and diversity was tested in a retrospective serial study. Among the approximately 30 participants with HIV, ten to twelve were female. Test extractions of a monoclonal T-cell line alongside approximately 34 polyclonal samples showed no cross-contamination during QIAcube processing. From 30 to 35 adults with confirmed HIV infection, the cohort provided over 150 cryopreserved PBMC samples, gathered serially across a mean of about 6 years (range 1-12). Broader findings and caveats from the paper: Inferences about post-ART repertoire changes were limited because no data were available on ART adherence, viral resistance or therapy changes. Expanded TRB clones identified before ART initiation dominated the repertoire at all time points, although this dominance fluctuated and declined in many PLHIV after ART. Limited PBMC availability meant only the TCR beta chain was sequenced, without alpha chain pairing. Unsorted PBMC were profiled instead of sorted CD4+ and CD8+ T cells because pre-ART samples had limited cell numbers. The samples span the years 2004 to 2017, and the ART regimens used at that time may not be as effective as current regimens. Starting ART was linked to a significant rise in TRB diversity, yet even after long-term ART the diversity remained significantly lower than in transplant donor controls. CDR3 length ranges in HIV repertoires were narrower than in controls, and network structure suggested an antigen-experienced repertoire with only a slight naive shift after ART.

Sequencing of the TRB variable region was done with the immunoSEQ hsTCRB v3.0 assay at survey level resolution. TRB sequencing targeted a depth of about 40,000-55,000 T-cell genomes per sample. An Illumina MiSeq with a v3 150-cycle kit was used to sequence the pooled TRB libraries. Per the original workflow: Repertoire analysis ran in R within a reproducible Nextflow workflow covering QC, data transformation and analysis. Custom analyses were implemented in LymphoSeq2, an R package for AIRR-Seq data exploration. A handful of samples yielding fewer than 5000 total TRB sequences were excluded, leaving 188 analyzed HIV repertoires. Of the approximately 190 retained HIV repertoires, 55 to 60 were collected before and approximately 130 after ART initiation. Repertoires were downsampled to 5000 TRB nucleotide sequences, and summary statistics were averaged over 100 downsampling iterations. TRB sequences were retained for analysis only if CDR3 regions of at least seven amino acids were present. Two measures captured diversity: a Shannon entropy-derived clonality score and the Gini coefficient. Repertoire networks linked the top 5000 CDR3 amino acid sequences whenever two sequences differed by an edit distance of one. For TRB CDR3 amino acid sequences, GLIPH2 was used to predict antigen specificity groups and MHC restriction. To flag known CMV, EBV, HIV or tissue antigen associations, CDR3 amino acid sequences were matched against VDJdb and McPAS-TCR. Pre-ART, post-ART and control groups were compared with Wilcoxon signed-rank tests and Holm-Bonferroni correction. TCRdb re-hosts the immuneACCESS table, in-frame sequences only. Its copies lack some clones; in the studies checked, an unresolved V gene accounts for under half of them, and the cause for the rest is not known. V and J calls and clone size are those listed in that table; D and trimming were worked out from the DNA. The sample table records 30,000 to 40,000 clones; under 90% of these occur just once. In total, the top ten clones hold approximately 7.9% of the sample.

Comments on this clone: This receptor's antigen is unknown. The input lacks base qualities; no much larger clone sits a single base away.

Inclusion was restricted to participants for whom at least one PBMC sample before ART initiation and at least two post-ART samples were available. Treatment was received in the United States of America by all participants with HIV. Before DNA extraction, cryopreserved samples of about 0.9-11 million PBMC were thawed and washed. At the time of the earliest PBMC sample, participants with HIV were aged between roughly 23 and 60 years. PBMC samples from each participant spanned 1-4 timepoints before ART initiation and 2-8 timepoints after ART initiation, with a median of 7 samples. For every participant, serial HIV viral load, CD4+ T-cell count, ART history and demographic data were obtained. Genomic DNA was extracted from unsorted PBMC with a Qiagen kit on a QIAcube, with processing performed in batches of 12 samples. Sequences were derived from unsorted PBMCs, sampled 0.4 years before starting antiretroviral therapy. This TCR came from a man in his late teens or twenties with HIV.

The DNA sequence is TGTGCCAGCAGCTTAGATCGGGACTCCTACGAGCAGTACTTC. Translated, this is CASSLDRDSYEQYF. The rearrangement combines TRBV7-2 with TRBJ2-7, and the D gene may be TRBD2, 5 bases matching. The CDR3, from cysteine to phenylalanine, totals 14 residues. Of the read, only the CDR3 DNA is kept; its 42 bases are in frame from base 1. Sequences SGHTA (CDR1) and FQGNSA (CDR2) are obtained from the germline V gene. Trimming at the junction amounts to 1 base on V and 0 bases on J, and the germline ends lie 7 bases apart.